These T cell receptor beta chains were read from a single sample in a study of Ad26.COV2.S vaccination and SARS-CoV-2 variants. Method: immunoSEQ multiplex PCR; TCRdb's copy keeps in-frame clones and lacks some. The sample yields 400,000 to 450,000 clones, 90% seen once. The specimen comprised peripheral blood, sampled in a trial of Ad26.COV2.S vaccine versus placebo. The receptors here all came from a person between 18 and 65 years old who received the Ad26.COV2.S COVID-19 vaccine or a placebo. Both conserved end residues are part of each CDR3. D genes are given only for firm matches. Where a row states a size, it is once, few, many or the class of an expanded clone; other rows omit it.

TRBJ2-1	TRBV6-5	TRBD2	NA	16	TGTGCCAGCAGTTACTCCCACGGGACTAGAGGAAATGAGCAGTTCTTC	CASSYSHGTRGNEQFF
TRBJ2-2	TRBV14	TRBD2	NA	17	TGTGCCAGCAGCCCGGGTCCTAGCGGGAGGACCACCGGGGAGCTGTTTTTT	CASSPGPSGRTTGELFF
TRBJ1-1	TRBV5-6	TRBD1	NA	17	TGTGCCAGCAGCTTGTACGGGACAGGGATCGTGAACACTGAAGCTTTCTTT	CASSLYGTGIVNTEAFF
TRBJ2-2	TRBV27	NA	NA	17	TGTGCCAGCAGTGTTTATATAGGGACACTACAAACCGGGGAGCTGTTTTTT	CASSVYIGTLQTGELFF
TRBJ1-1	TRBV3-1/TRBV3-2	NA	NA	13	TGTGCCAGCAGCCTATCGAGGAACACTGAAGCTTTCTTT	CASSLSRNTEAFF
TRBJ1-4	TRBV18	NA	NA	16	TGTGCCAGCTCACCACCGATCTGGGAGGGGAATGAAAAACTGTTTTTT	CASSPPIWEGNEKLFF
TRBJ2-1	TRBV6-6	TRBD1	few	16	TGTGCCAGCAGTTACTCTGTTGAGACAGGGGCCAATGAGCAGTTCTTC	CASSYSVETGANEQFF
TRBJ1-1	TRBV19	NA	NA	14	TGTGCCAGTAGTACGAGGGCATCGAACACTGAAGCTTTCTTT	CASSTRASNTEAFF
TRBJ2-1	TRBV7-2	TRBD2	NA	16	TGTGCCAGCAGGCCAGCGGGAGGGCTTGTCTACAATGAGCAGTTCTTC	CASRPAGGLVYNEQFF
TRBJ2-7	TRBV19	NA	NA	13	TGTGCCAGTAGTATTCGCACATCATGGGAGCAGTACTTC	CASSIRTSWEQYF
TRBJ2-7	TRBV6-2/TRBV6-3	NA	NA	15	TGTGCCAGCAGTTACGCAGGGGATATCTCCTACGAGCAGTACTTC	CASSYAGDISYEQYF
TRBJ2-3	TRBV7-2	NA	NA	13	TGTGCCAGTAGTGACGGATCCACAGATACGCAGTATTTT	CASSDGSTDTQYF
TRBJ1-5	TRBV28	TRBD1	NA	14	TGTGCCAGCAGTACGGGACAGAGCAATCAGCCCCAGCATTTT	CASSTGQSNQPQHF
TRBJ1-2	TRBV18	TRBD1	NA	13	TGTGCCAGCTCAGCGGACAGGCTTTATGGCTACACCTTC	CASSADRLYGYTF
TRBJ2-2	TRBV19	TRBD2	NA	17	TGTGCCAGTAAAGACTGGGCGGGGGGCGCATCCATCGGGGAGCTGTTTTTT	CASKDWAGGASIGELFF
TRBJ2-5	TRBV7-2	NA	NA	13	TGTGCCAGCAGTCCAGGGATGGAGGAGACCCAGTACTTC	CASSPGMEETQYF
TRBJ2-1	TRBV30	NA	NA	16	TGTGCCTGGAGTGAATGGAGGCAGGGCCCCTACAATGAGCAGTTCTTC	CAWSEWRQGPYNEQFF
TRBJ1-2	TRBV19	TRBD1	NA	15	TGTGCCAGTAGTTCCATCGCCGGGACAGGGGTAGGCTACACCTTC	CASSSIAGTGVGYTF
TRBJ2-1	TRBV30	NA	NA	13	TGTGCCTGGAGGGGGACCAACTACAATGAGCAGTTCTTC	CAWRGTNYNEQFF
TRBJ1-4	TRBV30	TRBD1	NA	14	TGTGCCTACAAGAGGACAGGGAGAGAGGGAAAACTGTTTTTT	CAYKRTGREGKLFF
TRBJ2-7	TRBV4-1	NA	NA	19	TGCGCCAGCAGCCAAGATCCCCCGTTAGGGAGAGGGGGATCCTACGAGCAGTACTTC	CASSQDPPLGRGGSYEQYF
TRBJ1-1	TRBV19	NA	few	12	TGTGCCAGTAGTATTGGGGACTTGGGAGCTTTCTTT	CASSIGDLGAFF
TRBJ2-7	TRBV7-2	TRBD2	NA	15	TGTGCCAGCAGCTTCCAAGCGGGAAACTCCTACGAGCAGTACTTC	CASSFQAGNSYEQYF
TRBJ2-1	TRBV5-5	TRBD1	NA	15	TGTGCCAGCAGCTCCTGGACAGGGATTGACGATGAGCAGTTCTTC	CASSSWTGIDDEQFF
TRBJ1-1	TRBV7-9	NA	NA	13	TGTGCCAGCAGCGCACAGGGCGCCACTGAAGCTTTCTTT	CASSAQGATEAFF
TRBJ1-1	TRBV4-3	NA	NA	14	TGCGCCAGCAGCCAAGATCCCATAGACACTGAAGCTTTCTTT	CASSQDPIDTEAFF
TRBJ2-5	TRBV20-1	NA	NA	15	TGCAGTGCTAGTAAAGGGAACGGGGACCAAGAGACCCAGTACTTC	CSASKGNGDQETQYF
TRBJ2-7	TRBV9	NA	NA	15	TGTGCCAGCAGCACCGGGACATCTCGGCTTGACGAGCAGTACTTC	CASSTGTSRLDEQYF
TRBJ2-2	TRBV21-1	NA	NA	18	TGTGCCAGCAGCAAAACGGGGGGACTAGCGGGAGGGCCCGGGGAGCTGTTTTTT	CASSKTGGLAGGPGELFF
TRBJ1-6	TRBV2	NA	NA	14	TGTGCCAGCAGTAACAGGGAGAGCAATTCACCCCTCCACTTT	CASSNRESNSPLHF
TRBJ1-1	TRBV27	NA	NA	15	TGTGCCAGCAGTCCCTTGCTAGGGATGAACACTGAAGCTTTCTTT	CASSPLLGMNTEAFF
TRBJ1-1	TRBV5-1	NA	NA	13	TGCGCCAGCACGCAGTCAGTGGGCACTGAAGCTTTCTTT	CASTQSVGTEAFF